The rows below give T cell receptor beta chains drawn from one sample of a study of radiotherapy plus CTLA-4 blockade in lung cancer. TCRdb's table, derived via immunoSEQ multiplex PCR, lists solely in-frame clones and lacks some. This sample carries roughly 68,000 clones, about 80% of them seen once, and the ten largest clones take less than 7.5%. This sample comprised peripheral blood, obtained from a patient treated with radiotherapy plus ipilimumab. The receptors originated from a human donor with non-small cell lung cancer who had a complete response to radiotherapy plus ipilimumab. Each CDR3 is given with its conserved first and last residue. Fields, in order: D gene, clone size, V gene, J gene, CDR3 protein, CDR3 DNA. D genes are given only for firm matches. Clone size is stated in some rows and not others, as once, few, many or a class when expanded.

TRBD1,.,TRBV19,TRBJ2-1,CASNRDRSNVEQFF,TGTGCCAGTAACAGGGACAGGTCTAACGTTGAGCAGTTCTTC
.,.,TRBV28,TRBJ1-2,CASSLLGQAYGYTF,TGTGCCAGCAGTTTATTGGGGCAGGCCTATGGCTACACCTTC
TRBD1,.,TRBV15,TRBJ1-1,CATSLGQGGTEAFF,TGTGCCACCAGCCTTGGACAGGGCGGAACTGAAGCTTTCTTT
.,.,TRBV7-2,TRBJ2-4,CASSGDRNIQYF,TGTGCCAGCAGCGGAGACCGAAACATTCAGTACTTC
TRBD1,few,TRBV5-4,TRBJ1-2,CASSYDRVGYTF,TGTGCCAGCAGCTACGACAGGGTTGGCTACACCTTC
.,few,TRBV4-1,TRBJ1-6,CASSQNPSLRGSRRSPLHF,TGCGCCAGCAGCCAAAATCCCTCCTTACGCGGGTCCCGGAGGTCACCCCTCCACTTT
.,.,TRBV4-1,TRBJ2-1,CASSQVLYNEQFF,TGCGCCAGCAGCCAAGTGCTTTACAATGAGCAGTTCTTC
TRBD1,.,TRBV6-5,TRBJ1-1,CASSSPGGTGNAFF,TGTGCCAGCAGTTCCCCCGGCGGGACAGGGAATGCTTTCTTT
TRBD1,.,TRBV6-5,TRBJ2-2,CASSRGQGSGELFF,TGTGCCAGCAGTAGGGGACAGGGTAGCGGGGAGCTGTTTTTT
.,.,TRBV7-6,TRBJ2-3,CASSRDVATDTQYF,TGTGCCAGCAGCCGTGATGTAGCCACAGATACGCAGTATTTT
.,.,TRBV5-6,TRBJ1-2,CASKPGPFYGYTF,TGTGCCAGCAAACCCGGACCCTTCTATGGCTACACCTTC
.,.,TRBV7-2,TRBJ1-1,CASSLQDFGRTEAFF,TGTGCCAGCAGCTTACAGGATTTTGGTAGGACTGAAGCTTTCTTT
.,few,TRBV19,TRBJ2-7,CASSIGGYEQYF,TGTGCCAGTAGTATAGGGGGCTACGAGCAGTACTTC
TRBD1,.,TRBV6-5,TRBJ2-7,CASSTRQGTSSEQYF,TGTGCCAGCAGTACAAGACAGGGGACCTCTTCCGAGCAGTACTTC
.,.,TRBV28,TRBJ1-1,CASSLGAQGGTEAFF,TGTGCCAGCAGTCTAGGGGCTCAGGGTGGCACTGAAGCTTTCTTT
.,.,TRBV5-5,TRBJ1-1,CASSSGQGGIEAFF,TGTGCCAGCAGCTCTGGACAAGGGGGGATTGAAGCTTTCTTT
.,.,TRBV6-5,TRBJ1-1,CASSYSTIGSPTEAFF,TGTGCCAGCAGTTACTCGACGATAGGGTCTCCCACTGAAGCTTTCTTT
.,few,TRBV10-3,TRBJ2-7,CAISEPAMYEQYF,TGTGCCATCAGTGAGCCAGCGATGTACGAGCAGTACTTC
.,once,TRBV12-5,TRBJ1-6,CASATRDGRNSPLHF,TGTGCTAGTGCTACTAGGGACGGTAGAAATTCACCCCTCCACTTT
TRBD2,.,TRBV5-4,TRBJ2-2,CASNELARANTGELFF,TGTGCCAGCAACGAACTAGCGAGGGCGAACACCGGGGAGCTGTTTTTT
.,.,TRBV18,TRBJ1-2,CVSSPQNRQVAYGYTF,TGTGTCAGCTCACCACAGAACCGACAGGTAGCCTATGGCTACACCTTC
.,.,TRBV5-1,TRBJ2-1,CASSLSGSYSYNEQFF,TGCGCCAGCAGCTTGAGCGGGTCCTATTCCTACAATGAGCAGTTCTTC
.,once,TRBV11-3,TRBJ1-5,CASSLGVGQPQHF,TGTGCCAGCAGCTTAGGGGTAGGTCAGCCCCAGCATTTT
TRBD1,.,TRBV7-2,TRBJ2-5,CASSVGDRAQTQYF,TGTGCCAGCAGCGTCGGGGACAGGGCCCAGACCCAGTACTTC